The present entry profiles one T cell receptor (beta chain) with its context. Its antigen remains unknown. The record originates from a study of CXCR3-negative and CXCR3-positive naive CD8 T cells. Study results and limitations: Compared with CXCR3-negative naive cells, CXCR3-positive naive cells showed more hydrophobic TRB CDR3s. Naive cells that were CXCR3-negative or CXCR3-positive used TRBV-TRBJ genes alike, while memory cells diverged.

Carrying UMI labels, the TRB cDNA libraries were prepared through 5' RACE. With the 5' RACE reads reprocessed, TCRdb shows one record per CDR3 protein and no DNA. The sample has tens of thousands of distinct CDR3 sequences; the top ten hold 0.55% to 0.7%. Per germline, CDR1 DFQATT and CDR2 SNEGSKA (reference sequence). The CDR3 sequence is 15 residues long. The sample comprised naive CXCR3+ CD8+ T cells from blood. Subset denoted: CD45RO-CCR7+CD27+CD95- naive CD8+ T cells expressing CXCR3 (TNR3+). The gene calls are TRBV20-1 and TRBJ2-1. The clonotype comes from a human donor in good health. Some clones in this sample may be carry-over from other donors' samples. The CDR3 sequence: CSARYLRGSYNEQFF.